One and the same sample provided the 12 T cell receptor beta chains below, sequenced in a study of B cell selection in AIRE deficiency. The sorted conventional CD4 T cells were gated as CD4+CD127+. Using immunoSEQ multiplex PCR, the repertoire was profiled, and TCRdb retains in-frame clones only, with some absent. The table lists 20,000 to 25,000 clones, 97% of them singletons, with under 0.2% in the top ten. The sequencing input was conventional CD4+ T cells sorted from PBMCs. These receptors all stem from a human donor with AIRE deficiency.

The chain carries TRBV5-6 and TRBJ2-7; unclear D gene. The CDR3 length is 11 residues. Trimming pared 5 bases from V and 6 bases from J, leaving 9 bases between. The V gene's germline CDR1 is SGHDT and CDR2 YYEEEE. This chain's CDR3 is CASSRIGEQYF. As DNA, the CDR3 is TGTGCCAGCAGTCGAATAGGCGAGCAGTACTTC. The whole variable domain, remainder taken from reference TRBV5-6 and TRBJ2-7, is DAGVTQSPTHLIKTRGQQVTLRCSPKSGHDTVSWYQQALGQGPQFIFQYYEEEERQRGNFPDRFSGHQFPNYSSELNVNALLLGDSALYLCASSRIGEQYFGPGTRLTVT.

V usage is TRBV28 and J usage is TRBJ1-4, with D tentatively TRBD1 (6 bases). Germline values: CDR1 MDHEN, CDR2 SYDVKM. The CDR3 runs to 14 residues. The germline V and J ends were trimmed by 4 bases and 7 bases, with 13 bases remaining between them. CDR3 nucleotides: TGTGCCAGCAGTTCGGCCGGGGGCGGTGAAAAACTGTTTTTT. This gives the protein CASSSAGGGEKLFF.

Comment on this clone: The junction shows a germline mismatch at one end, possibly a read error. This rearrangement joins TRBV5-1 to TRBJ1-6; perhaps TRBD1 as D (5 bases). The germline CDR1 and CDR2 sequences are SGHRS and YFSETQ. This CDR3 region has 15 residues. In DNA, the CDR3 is TGCGCCAGCAGCGATGGGGGACTTTATAATCCACCCCTCCACTTT. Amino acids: CASSDGGLYNPPLHF.

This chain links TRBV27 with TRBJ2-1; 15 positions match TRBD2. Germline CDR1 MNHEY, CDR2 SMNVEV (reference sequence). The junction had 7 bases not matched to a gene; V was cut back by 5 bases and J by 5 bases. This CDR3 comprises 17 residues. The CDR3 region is CASSTRTSGRVHNEQFF. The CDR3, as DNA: TGTGCCAGCAGTACTCGGACTAGCGGGAGGGTCCACAATGAGCAGTTCTTC.

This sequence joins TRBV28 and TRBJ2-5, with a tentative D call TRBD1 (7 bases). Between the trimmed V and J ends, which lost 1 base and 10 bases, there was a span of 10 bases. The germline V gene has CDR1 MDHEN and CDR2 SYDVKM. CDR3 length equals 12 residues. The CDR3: CASSLSGGLQYF. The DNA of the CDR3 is TGTGCCAGCAGTTTATCAGGGGGGCTCCAGTACTTC.

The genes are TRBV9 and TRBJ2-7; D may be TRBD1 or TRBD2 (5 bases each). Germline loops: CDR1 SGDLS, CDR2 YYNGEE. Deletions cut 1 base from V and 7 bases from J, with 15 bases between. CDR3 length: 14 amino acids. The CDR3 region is CASSVRGTSGEQYF. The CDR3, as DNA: TGTGCCAGCAGCGTAAGAGGGACCTCCGGGGAGCAGTACTTC. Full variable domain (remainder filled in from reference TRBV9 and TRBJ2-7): DSGVTQTPKHLITATGQRVTLRCSPRSGDLSVYWYQQSLDQGLQFLIQYYNGEERAKGNILERFSAQQFPDLHSELNLSSLELGDSALYFCASSVRGTSGEQYFGPGTRLTVT.

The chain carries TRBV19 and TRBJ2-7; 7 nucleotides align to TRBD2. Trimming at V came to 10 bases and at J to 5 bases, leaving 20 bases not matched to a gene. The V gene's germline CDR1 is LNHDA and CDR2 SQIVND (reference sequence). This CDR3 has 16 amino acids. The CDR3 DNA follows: TGTGCCACCCCCGGCCCTAAACTAGCGCCGAACCACGAGCAGTACTTC. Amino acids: CATPGPKLAPNHEQYF.

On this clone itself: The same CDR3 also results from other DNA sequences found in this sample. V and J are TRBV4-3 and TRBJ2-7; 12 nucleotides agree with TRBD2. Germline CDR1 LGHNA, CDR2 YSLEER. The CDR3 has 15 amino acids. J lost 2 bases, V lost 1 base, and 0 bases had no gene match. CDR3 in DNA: TGCGCCAGCAGCCAAGGACTAGCGGGGGCCTACGAGCAGTACTTC. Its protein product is CASSQGLAGAYEQYF.

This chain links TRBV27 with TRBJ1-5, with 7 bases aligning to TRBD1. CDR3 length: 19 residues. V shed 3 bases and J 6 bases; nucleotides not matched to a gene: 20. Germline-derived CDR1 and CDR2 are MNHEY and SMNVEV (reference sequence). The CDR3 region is CASSLLAKGTDKSGQPQHF. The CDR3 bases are TGTGCCAGCAGTTTGCTGGCTAAAGGGACAGACAAGTCGGGTCAGCCCCAGCATTTT.

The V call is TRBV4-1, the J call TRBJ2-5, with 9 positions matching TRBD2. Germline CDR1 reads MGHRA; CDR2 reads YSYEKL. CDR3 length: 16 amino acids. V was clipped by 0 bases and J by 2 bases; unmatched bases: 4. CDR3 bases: TGCGCCAGCAGCCAAGATAGCGGGAGTGGGCAAGAGACCCAGTACTTC. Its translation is CASSQDSGSGQETQYF.

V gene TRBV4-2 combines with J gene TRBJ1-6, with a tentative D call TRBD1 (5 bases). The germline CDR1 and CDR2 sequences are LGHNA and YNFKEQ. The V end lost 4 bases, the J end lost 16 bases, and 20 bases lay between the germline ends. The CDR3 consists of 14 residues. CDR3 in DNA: TGTGCCAGCAGCCTAGGTGAAACAGGCAATACTCTCCACTTT. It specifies CASSLGETGNTLHF.

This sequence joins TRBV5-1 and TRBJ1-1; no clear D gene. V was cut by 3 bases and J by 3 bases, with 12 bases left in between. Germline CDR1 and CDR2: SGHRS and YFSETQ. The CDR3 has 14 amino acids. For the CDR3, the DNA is TGCGCCAGCAGCTACCGGTCCCTTGACACTGAAGCTTTCTTT. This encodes CASSYRSLDTEAFF.